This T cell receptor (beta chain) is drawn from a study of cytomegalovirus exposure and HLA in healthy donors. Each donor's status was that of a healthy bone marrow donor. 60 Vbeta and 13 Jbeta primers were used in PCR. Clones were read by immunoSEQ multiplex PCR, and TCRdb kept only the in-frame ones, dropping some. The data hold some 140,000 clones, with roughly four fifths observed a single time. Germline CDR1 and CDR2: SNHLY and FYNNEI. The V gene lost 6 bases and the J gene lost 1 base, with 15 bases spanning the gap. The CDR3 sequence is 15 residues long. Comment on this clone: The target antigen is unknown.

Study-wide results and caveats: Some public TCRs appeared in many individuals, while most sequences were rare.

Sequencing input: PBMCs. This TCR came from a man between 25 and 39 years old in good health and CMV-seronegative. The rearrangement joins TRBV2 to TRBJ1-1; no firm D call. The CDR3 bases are TGTGCCAGCAGCGGCCTGGGAGAACCGAACACTGAAGCTTTCTTT. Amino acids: CASSGLGEPNTEAFF.